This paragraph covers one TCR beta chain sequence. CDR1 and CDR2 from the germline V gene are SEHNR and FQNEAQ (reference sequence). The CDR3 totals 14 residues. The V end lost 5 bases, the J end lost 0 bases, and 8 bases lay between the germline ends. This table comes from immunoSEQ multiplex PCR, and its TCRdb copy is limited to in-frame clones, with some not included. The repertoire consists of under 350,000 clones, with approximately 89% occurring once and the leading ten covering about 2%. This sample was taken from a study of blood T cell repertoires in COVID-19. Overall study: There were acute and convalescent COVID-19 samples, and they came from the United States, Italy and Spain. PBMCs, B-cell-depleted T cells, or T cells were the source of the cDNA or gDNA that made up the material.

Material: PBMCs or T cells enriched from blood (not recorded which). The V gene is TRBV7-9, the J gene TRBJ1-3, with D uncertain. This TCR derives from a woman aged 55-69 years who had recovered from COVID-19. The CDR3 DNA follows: TGTGCCAGCAGCCCCGAGGCCTCTGGAAACACCATATATTTT. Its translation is CASSPEASGNTIYF.